This T cell receptor (beta chain) was captured in a study of low-dose radiotherapy and immunotherapy resistance in tumors. For the study at large: With cycle 1 day 1 as the start, patients took oral aspirin 300 mg daily for four cycles.

This clonotype was observed many times. With 5 bases removed from V and 7 bases from J, the gap between germline ends came to 12 bases. CDR3 length equals 13 residues. CDR1 and CDR2 from the germline V gene are MNHEY and SVGEGT. Time point denoted: after trial treatment. Treatment defined: LDRT plus nivolumab, ipilimumab, low-dose cyclophosphamide and aspirin (RACIN trial). As their treatment, donors received nivolumab, ipilimumab, aspirin, low-dose cyclophosphamide and low-dose radiotherapy. Inclusion covered patients whose advanced solid tumors lacked tumor-infiltrating lymphocytes. TRAV and TRBV primers primed cDNA for both TCRalpha and TCRbeta. With a constant-region primer and a V-primer adapter, TCRs were subjected to approximately 20 PCR cycles of amplification. TCRdb used MiXCR to reprocess the reads, holding one entry per CDR3 protein. The table has tens of thousands of distinct CDR3 sequences, 20% to 25% seen once; the top ten hold over 10%.

The receptor comes from a female donor with ovarian cancer. The chain carries TRBV6-2 or TRBV6-3 and TRBJ1-5; D is undetermined. The specimen was PBMCs, collected after low-dose radiotherapy plus immunotherapy. The CDR3 loop reads CASSPAGPQPQHF. The CDR3 DNA reads as TGTGCCAGCAGTCCAGCCGGGCCCCAGCCCCAGCATTTT.